The 23 T cell receptor beta chains below all came from one sample that was sequenced in a study of blood T cell repertoires in COVID-19. Assay used: immunoSEQ multiplex PCR; TCRdb lists only in-frame clones, some missing. This sample has about 190,000 clones; nearly 90% occur once, and the top ten carry 5% to 8%. The sample was peripheral blood. The source of these receptors is a woman between 35 and 50 years old who had recovered from COVID-19.

V is TRBV3-1 (or the pseudogene TRBV3-2) and J is TRBJ1-3, with a tentative D call TRBD1 (6 bases). The CDR3 length is 15 residues. Germline V CDR1 and CDR2: LGHDT, YNNKEL (reference sequence). Trimming took 0 bases from V and 2 from J, leaving 8 bases between them. The CDR3 region has the DNA TGTGCCAGCAGCCAAGAGTCAGGGGCTGGAAACACCATATATTTT. This sequence encodes CASSQESGAGNTIYF.

The chain is built from TRBV29-1 and TRBJ2-7; TRBD1 aligns across 8 bases. Germline loops: CDR1 SQVTM, CDR2 ANQGSEA. J lost 2 bases, V lost 4 bases, and 10 bases had no gene match. The CDR3 totals 15 residues. The CDR3 is CSVAQDRALPYEQYF. The CDR3 DNA sequence: TGCAGCGTTGCCCAGGACAGGGCACTACCCTACGAGCAGTACTTC.

J is TRBJ2-7 and V is TRBV28; TRBD2 aligns across 10 bases. Germline assignment: CDR1 MDHEN and CDR2 SYDVKM. CDR3 length: 15 amino acids. Trimming cost V 1 base and J 3 bases; bases outside gene matches: 3. The CDR3 reads CASSLSSGSSYEQYF. CDR3 nucleotides: TGTGCCAGCAGTTTATCTAGCGGGAGTAGCTACGAGCAGTACTTC.

In this sample, this clone turned up once. The chain has TRBV21-1 and TRBJ1-5. TRBV21-1 is a pseudogene segment. This CDR3 has 16 residues. The CDR3 coding sequence is TGTGCCAGCAGCCTAAATGAGGGATTTGACAATCAGCCCCAGCATTTT. As protein: CASSLNEGFDNQPQHF.

The chain recombines TRBV12-3 or TRBV12-4 with TRBJ1-2; TRBD1 is a possible D gene (6 bases). This CDR3 spans 13 amino acids. Trimming shortened V by 6 bases and J by 2 bases, and 10 bases separated the two germline ends. The CDR3 sequence is CASSPRGNYGYTF. The CDR3 DNA follows: TGTGCCAGCAGCCCCAGGGGCAACTATGGCTACACCTTC.

This chain uses TRBV27 with TRBJ2-1; 9 positions agree with TRBD2. The V segment lost 7 bases and the J segment 6 bases; nucleotides outside the gene matches: 4. The CDR3 has 13 residues. In germline, CDR1 is MNHEY, CDR2 SMNVEV (reference sequence). The CDR3 sequence: CASTSSGTNEQFF. The DNA for the CDR3 is TGTGCCAGCACATCTAGCGGGACCAATGAGCAGTTCTTC.

This clone was observed a handful of times. The chain couples TRBV2 to TRBJ1-2, with TRBD1 matching 9 bases. Germline V gives CDR1 SNHLY, CDR2 FYNNEI. The CDR3 contains 13 residues. J gave up 8 bases and V 4 bases, and 5 bases lay outside the gene matches. CDR3 nucleotides: TGTGCCAGCAGTGGGGGGACAGGGAGAGGCTACACCTTC. It specifies CASSGGTGRGYTF. Full variable domain (rest looked up from reference TRBV2 and TRBJ1-2): EPEVTQTPSHQVTQMGQEVILRCVPISNHLYFYWYRQILGQKVEFLVSFYNNEISEKSEIFDDQFSVERPDGSNFTLKIRSTKLEDSAMYFCASSGGTGRGYTFGSGTRLTVV.

The chain has TRBV6-5 and TRBJ1-2; D gene uncertain. CDR1 is MNHEY, CDR2 SVGAGI, per germline. The CDR3 is 13 residues long. The DNA of the CDR3 is TGTGCATCGTCCTATGGCAGGCGCTATGGCTACACCTTC. It encodes CASSYGRRYGYTF.

This clone was seen a single time. The V and J genes are TRBV5-1 and TRBJ2-7, with 10 bases identical to TRBD2. There are 16 residues in the CDR3. With V trimmed by 4 bases and J by 1 base, 8 bases remained unmatched. Germline V gene sequence: CDR1 SGHRS, CDR2 YFSETQ. The DNA of the CDR3 is TGCGCCAGCAGCGAGCTAGCGGGAGCGGTTTCCTACGAGCAGTACTTC. This encodes CASSELAGAVSYEQYF.

The chain carries TRBV29-1 and TRBJ1-5; 9 nucleotides line up with TRBD1. From germline, CDR1 is SQVTM and CDR2 ANQGSEA. With 5 bases clipped from V and 1 base from J, the junction kept 6 bases outside the gene matches. The CDR3 loop spans 15 amino acids. Written as DNA, the CDR3 is TGCAGCGTTTCCTTGGGGACAGGGAGCAATCAGCCCCAGCATTTT. It yields the protein CSVSLGTGSNQPQHF.

This chain connects TRBV12-3 or TRBV12-4 to TRBJ1-2; perhaps TRBD1 as D (5 bases). The CDR3 contains 12 residues. Deletions cut 6 bases from V and 6 bases from J, with 11 bases between. The CDR3 DNA follows: TGTGCCAGCAGACGGGGGTTTGATGGCTACACCTTC. It is translated as CASRRGFDGYTF.

The CDR3, as DNA: TGTGCCAGCACGGGAGGGGTCACCTACAATGAGCAGTTCTTC. Residues: CASTGGVTYNEQFF. The chain couples TRBV2 to TRBJ2-1; 8 bases match TRBD2. The germline gives CDR1 SNHLY, CDR2 FYNNEI. Trimming took 7 bases from V and 2 from J; bases not matched to a gene: 4. This CDR3 spans 14 amino acids.

The chain couples TRBV6-6 to TRBJ1-1; D might be TRBD1 (6 bases). The germline gives CDR1 MNHNY, CDR2 SVGAGI (reference sequence). The germline V and J ends were trimmed by 6 bases and 7 bases, with 18 bases remaining between them. The CDR3 contains 14 residues. The CDR3 DNA sequence: TGTGCCAGCAGGAGGACAGCAGAATCGGTTGAAGCTTTCTTT. Protein product: CASRRTAESVEAFF.

Concerning this clone: Other DNA sequences from this sample encode an identical CDR3 as well. The gene calls are TRBV2 and TRBJ1-2; 8 bases agree with TRBD1. This CDR3 spans 13 amino acids. Germline V gives CDR1 SNHLY, CDR2 FYNNEI. The V segment lost 4 bases and the J segment 6 bases; nucleotides outside the gene matches: 4. The CDR3 DNA follows: TGTGCCAGCAGTGTGACAGGGGCGGATGGCTACACCTTC. Protein product: CASSVTGADGYTF.

CDR3 bases: TGTGCCAGCAGCTTAGGCTCGGGAACTGAAGCTTTCTTT. Protein: CASSLGSGTEAFF. This chain connects TRBV13 to TRBJ1-1; D is undetermined. The V and J ends lost 0 bases and 5 bases respectively, with 7 bases between them. The CDR3 loop spans 13 amino acids. Germline CDR1 reads PRHDT; CDR2 reads FYEKMQ (reference sequence).

CDR3: CASSPPKSGSSYEQYF. CDR3 coding DNA: TGTGCCAGCTCACCACCTAAAAGCGGGAGCTCCTACGAGCAGTACTTC. The chain uses TRBV18 and TRBJ2-7; TRBD2 matches 8 bases. Looked up from germline, CDR1 is KGHSH and CDR2 is LQKENI. The CDR3 is made up of 16 amino acids. J lost 0 bases, V lost 0 bases, and 4 bases had no gene match.

CDR3 DNA sequence: TGTGCCAGCACCCATAGCAATCAGCCCCAGCATTTT. This sequence encodes CASTHSNQPQHF. The chain uses TRBV12-3 or TRBV12-4 and TRBJ1-5, with D hard to call. V was pared by 7 bases and J by 0 bases, with 4 bases between. This CDR3 is 12 amino acids long.

This clone showed up just once. The J gene is TRBJ1-3, the V gene TRBV5-1; D may be TRBD1 (6 bases). CDR3 size: 16 residues. V lost 4 bases and J 0 bases, leaving 14 bases between the germline ends. CDR1 and CDR2 from the germline V gene are SGHRS and YFSETQ. CDR3: CASSRQELSSGNTIYF. DNA for the CDR3: TGCGCCAGCAGCCGACAGGAACTGAGCTCTGGAAACACCATATATTTT. Based on the CDR3 plus reference TRBV5-1 and TRBJ1-3, the full variable domain is KAGVTQTPRYLIKTRGQQVTLSCSPISGHRSVSWYQQTPGQGLQFLFEYFSETQRNKGNFPGRFSGRQFSNSRSEMNVSTLELGDSALYLCASSRQELSSGNTIYFGEGSWLTVV.

The V gene is TRBV30, the J gene TRBJ1-2; D uncertain. V was shortened by 1 base and J by 2 bases, with 14 bases between the two germline ends. The germline V gene has CDR1 GTSNPN and CDR2 SVGIG (reference sequence). The CDR3 has 15 residues. The CDR3 sequence: CAWSEKGRGNYGYTF. DNA for the CDR3: TGTGCCTGGAGTGAAAAAGGCAGAGGGAACTATGGCTACACCTTC.

Notes on this clone: The same CDR3 is also encoded by other DNA sequences in this sample. The chain combines TRBV3-1 (or the pseudogene TRBV3-2) with TRBJ1-5; D is perhaps TRBD1 (5 bases). The CDR3 contains 13 residues. V was shortened by 1 base and J by 7 bases, with 8 bases between the two germline ends. Germline CDR1 LGHDT, CDR2 YNNKEL (reference sequence). The CDR3 nucleotides are TGTGCCAGCAGCCAAGGGGGGGGACAGCCCCAGCATTTT. Translating it yields CASSQGGGQPQHF.

This chain uses TRBV19 with TRBJ2-7, with D unclear. The length of the CDR3 is 15 residues. V lost 3 bases and J lost 3, with 15 bases in between. CDR1 is LNHDA, CDR2 SQIVND, per germline (reference sequence). The CDR3 coding sequence is TGTGCCAGTAGTATTGGGCAGGATGGAATCTACGAGCAGTACTTC. Translating it yields CASSIGQDGIYEQYF.

The CDR3 nucleotides read TGTGCCAGTAGTAAGCAGCGGAGTTACACAGATACGCAGTATTTT. The encoded protein is CASSKQRSYTDTQYF. The rearrangement uses TRBV19 and TRBJ2-3; a weak D match, TRBD2 (5 bases). Trimming left V 4 bases short and J 2 bases short, with 13 bases between. The germline gives CDR1 LNHDA, CDR2 SQIVND (reference sequence). This CDR3 comprises 15 residues.

The chain carries TRBV7-6 and TRBJ2-2, with TRBD1 matching over 7 bases. Germline V CDR1 and CDR2: SGHVS, FNYEAQ. Unmatched junction bases numbered 1, after V lost 3 bases and J lost 0 bases. The CDR3 totals 15 residues. The CDR3 sequence: CASSLGQPNTGELFF. The CDR3 region has the DNA TGTGCCAGCAGCTTGGGACAGCCGAACACCGGGGAGCTGTTTTTT. The full variable domain, in which reference TRBV7-6 and TRBJ2-2 provide the parts outside the CDR3, is GAGVSQSPRYKVTKRGQDVALRCDPISGHVSLYWYRQALGQGPEFLTYFNYEAQQDKSGLPNDRFSAERPEGSISTLTIQRTEQRDSAMYRCASSLGQPNTGELFFGEGSRLTVL.